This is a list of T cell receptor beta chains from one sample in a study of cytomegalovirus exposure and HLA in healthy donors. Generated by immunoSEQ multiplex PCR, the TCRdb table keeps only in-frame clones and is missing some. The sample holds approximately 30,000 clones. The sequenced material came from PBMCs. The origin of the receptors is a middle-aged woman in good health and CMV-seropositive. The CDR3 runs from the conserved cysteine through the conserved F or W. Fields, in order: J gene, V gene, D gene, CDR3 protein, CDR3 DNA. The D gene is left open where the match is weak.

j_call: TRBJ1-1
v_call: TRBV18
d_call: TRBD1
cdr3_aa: CASSPQRGLRYTEAFF
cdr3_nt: TGTGCCAGCTCACCACAGAGGGGGCTCCGGTACACTGAAGCTTTCTTT

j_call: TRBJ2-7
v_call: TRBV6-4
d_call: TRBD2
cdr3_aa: CASSRLAGDREQYF
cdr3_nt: TGTGCCAGCAGCCGACTAGCGGGAGATAGGGAGCAGTACTTC

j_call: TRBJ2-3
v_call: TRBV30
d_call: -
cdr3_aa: CAWSVNLVGTDTQYF
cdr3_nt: TGTGCCTGGAGTGTAAATTTAGTCGGCACAGATACGCAGTATTTT

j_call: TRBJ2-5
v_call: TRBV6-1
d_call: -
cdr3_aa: CATARETQYF
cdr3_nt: TGTGCCACCGCTAGGGAGACCCAGTACTTC

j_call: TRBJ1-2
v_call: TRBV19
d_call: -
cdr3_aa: CASSKAGYGYTF
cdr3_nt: TGTGCCAGTAGTAAAGCAGGGTATGGCTACACCTTC

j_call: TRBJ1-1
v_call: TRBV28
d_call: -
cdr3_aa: CASSQVATEAFF
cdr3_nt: TGTGCCAGCAGCCAGGTCGCCACTGAAGCTTTCTTT

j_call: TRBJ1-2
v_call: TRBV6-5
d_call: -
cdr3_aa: CASSKGNIYGYTF
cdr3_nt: TGTGCCAGCAGTAAGGGGAACATATATGGCTACACCTTC

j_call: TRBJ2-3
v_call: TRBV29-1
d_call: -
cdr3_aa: CSVDEQGQWDTQYF
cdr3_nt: TGCAGCGTTGATGAACAGGGTCAGTGGGATACGCAGTATTTT

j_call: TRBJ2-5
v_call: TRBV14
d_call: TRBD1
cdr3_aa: CASSQFRDRGQETQYF
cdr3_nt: TGTGCCAGCAGCCAATTCAGGGACAGGGGCCAAGAGACCCAGTACTTC

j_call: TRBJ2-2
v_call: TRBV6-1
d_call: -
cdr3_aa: CASRQVLNTGELFF
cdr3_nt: TGTGCCAGTCGACAGGTCTTAAACACCGGGGAGCTGTTTTTT

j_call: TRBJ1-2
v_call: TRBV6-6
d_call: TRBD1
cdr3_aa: CASSYSGQTYGYTF
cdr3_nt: TGTGCCAGCAGTTACTCGGGACAGACCTATGGCTACACCTTC

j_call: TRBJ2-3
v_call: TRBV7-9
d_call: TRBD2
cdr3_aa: CASTISGAQGHWYF
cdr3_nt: TGTGCCAGCACTATTAGCGGGGCCCAGGGGCATTGGTATTTT

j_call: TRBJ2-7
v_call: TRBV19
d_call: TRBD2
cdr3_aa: CASSVGLAVYEQYF
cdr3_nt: TGTGCCAGTAGTGTCGGGCTAGCGGTATACGAGCAGTACTTC

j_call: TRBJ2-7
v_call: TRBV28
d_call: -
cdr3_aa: CASTQTGTSYEQYF
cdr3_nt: TGTGCCAGCACCCAAACAGGGACGTCCTACGAGCAGTACTTC

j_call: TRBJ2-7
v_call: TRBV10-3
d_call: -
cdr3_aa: CAISEPPRTYEQYF
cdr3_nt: TGTGCCATCAGTGAGCCTCCCAGAACCTACGAGCAGTACTTC

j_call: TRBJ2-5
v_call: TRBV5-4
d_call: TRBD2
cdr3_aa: CASSSPGTSLTQYF
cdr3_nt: TGTGCCAGCAGCTCGCCCGGGACTAGCTTGACCCAGTACTTC

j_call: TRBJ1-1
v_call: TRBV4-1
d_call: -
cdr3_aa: CASSHTGSTEAFF
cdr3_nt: TGCGCCAGCAGCCACACAGGTTCCACTGAAGCTTTCTTT